In its sample, the clone carrying this TCR beta chain was seen once. The antigen remains unidentified. The data originate from a study of T cell responses to AZD1222 COVID-19 vaccine. Whole-study results and caveats: Sampling captured repertoires only after the peak T cell response. Only a handful of AZD1222 recipients tested seropositive at baseline. Unmutated variant regions are reportedly the target of nearly half of TCRs that are spike-specific.

The repertoire was sequenced with immunoSEQ multiplex PCR; TCRdb's copy has only in-frame clones and lacks some. The top ten hold around a sixth of the sample, which has over 85,000 clones, about nine tenths seen once. This CDR3 spans 16 amino acids. CDR1 and CDR2 from the germline V gene are GTSNPN and SVGIG (reference sequence). The V and J ends lost 1 base and 2 bases respectively, with 15 bases between them. Second-dose intervals of approximately 4 or approximately 12 weeks were pooled. The V gene is TRBV30, the J gene TRBJ1-3, with D tentatively TRBD1 (5 bases). This clonotype originated in an adult who received the AZD1222 COVID-19 vaccine. Specimen: peripheral blood, collected 28 days after the second AZD1222 dose. CDR3 protein: CAWSALTGGTGNTIYF. The CDR3, as DNA: TGTGCCTGGAGTGCCTTGACCGGGGGGACTGGAAACACCATATATTTT. Based on the CDR3 plus reference TRBV30 and TRBJ1-3, the full variable domain is SQTIHQWPATLVQPVGSPLSLECTVEGTSNPNLYWYRQAAGRGLQLLFYSVGIGQISSEVPQNLSASRPQDRQFILSSKKLLLSDSGFYLCAWSALTGGTGNTIYFGEGSWLTVV.